These 27 T cell receptor beta chains originate from one sample sequenced in a study of cytomegalovirus exposure and HLA in healthy donors. The PCR was carried out with 60 Vbeta primers and 13 Jbeta primers. The repertoire was sequenced with immunoSEQ multiplex PCR; TCRdb's copy has only in-frame clones and lacks some. The sample table includes some 130,000 clones. Specimen: PBMCs. The origin of the receptors is a man younger than 35 in good health and CMV-seronegative.

V usage is TRBV5-1 and J usage is TRBJ2-5; TRBD1 matches at 8 bases. The J call may not be correct, given that the DNA end is closer to TRBJ2-7. Per the germline V gene, CDR1 is SGHRS and CDR2 is YFSETQ. The CDR3 is made up of 17 amino acids. Here the CDR3 DNA reads TGCGCCAGCAGCTCAGTCCCGGGACAGGTCAGAGGGTCCGAGCAGTACTTC. It specifies CASSSVPGQVRGSEQYF.

As concerns this clone: The sample carries other DNA sequences with the same CDR3. The rearrangement links TRBV28 to TRBJ1-2; the match to TRBD1 covers 7 bases. Germline CDR1 and CDR2: MDHEN and SYDVKM. Trimming at V came to 6 bases and at J to 0 bases, leaving 4 bases not matched to a gene. The CDR3 sequence is 14 residues long. The CDR3 reads CASRDREANYGYTF. CDR3 nucleotide sequence: TGTGCCAGCAGAGACAGGGAGGCTAACTATGGCTACACCTTC.

This chain links TRBV5-1 with TRBJ2-7; 8 bases are shared with TRBD1. The V and J ends lost 4 bases and 7 bases, in that order; junction bases with no gene match: 19. Looked up from germline, CDR1 is SGHRS and CDR2 is YFSETQ. The CDR3 loop spans 17 amino acids. CDR3: CASSDGQGKALALEQYF. The CDR3, as DNA: TGCGCCAGCAGCGACGGACAGGGTAAGGCCCTGGCCTTGGAGCAGTACTTC. Complete variable domain (other parts from reference TRBV5-1 and TRBJ2-7): KAGVTQTPRYLIKTRGQQVTLSCSPISGHRSVSWYQQTPGQGLQFLFEYFSETQRNKGNFPGRFSGRQFSNSRSEMNVSTLELGDSALYLCASSDGQGKALALEQYFGPGTRLTVT.

Concerning this clone: One end of the junction varies from germline; a read error may be responsible. The V call is TRBV5-1, the J call TRBJ1-1, with TRBD1 as a possible D gene (5 bases). CDR3 length: 14 residues. CDR1 and CDR2 from the germline V gene are SGHRS and YFSETQ. CDR3: CASGLDPGSAEAFF. CDR3 coding DNA: TGCGCCAGCGGCTTGGATCCAGGGTCCGCTGAAGCTTTCTTT. Full variable domain (missing parts from reference TRBV5-1 and TRBJ1-1): KAGVTQTPRYLIKTRGQQVTLSCSPISGHRSVSWYQQTPGQGLQFLFEYFSETQRNKGNFPGRFSGRQFSNSRSEMNVSTLELGDSALYLCASGLDPGSAEAFFGQGTRLTVV.

Remarks on this clone: A read error may produce the germline difference seen at one junction end. The chain combines TRBV29-1 with TRBJ1-1, with 7 bases fitting TRBD1. This CDR3 comprises 13 residues. The V gene's germline CDR1 is SQVTM and CDR2 ANQGSEA. Here the CDR3 reads CSVTQTGNAEAFF. The CDR3 nucleotides are TGCAGCGTTACCCAGACAGGGAACGCTGAAGCTTTCTTT. The whole variable domain, remainder taken from reference TRBV29-1 and TRBJ1-1, is SAVISQKPSRDICQRGTSLTIQCQVDSQVTMMFWYRQQPGQSLTLIATANQGSEATYESGFVIDKFPISRPNLTFSTLTVSNMSPEDSSIYLCSVTQTGNAEAFFGQGTRLTVV.

The rearrangement joins TRBV7-9 to TRBJ1-2; the D gene is possibly TRBD1 (6 bases). Germline CDR1 and CDR2: SEHNR and FQNEAQ (reference sequence). CDR3 length equals 14 residues. Trimming pared 1 base from V and 7 bases from J, leaving 13 bases between. The DNA for the CDR3 is TGTGCCAGCAGCTTAGTTAGCACAGGGCTTGGCTACACCTTC. This encodes CASSLVSTGLGYTF.

As DNA, the CDR3 is TGTGCCAGCAGCCCCCGAGGTGGGGGCGAGAGCTCCTACGAGCAGTACTTC. It is translated as CASSPRGGGESSYEQYF. This sequence joins TRBV14 and TRBJ2-7; weak D call: TRBD1 (6 bases). The V end was cut by 4 bases, the J end by 0 bases, with 19 bases between. The CDR3 length is 17 residues. The V gene's germline CDR1 is SGHDN and CDR2 FVKESK.

V usage is TRBV7-2 and J usage is TRBJ2-5; 12 bases map to TRBD2. Trimming cost V 5 bases and J 1 base; bases outside gene matches: 14. Per the germline V gene, CDR1 is SGHTA and CDR2 is FQGNSA. This CDR3 comprises 19 residues. The CDR3 DNA reads as TGTGCCAGCAGCGCCGAGAGGGGACTAGCGGGTAGAACCCAAGAGACCCAGTACTTC. Translating gives CASSAERGLAGRTQETQYF.

This sequence joins TRBV27 and TRBJ2-1; 7 bases match TRBD2. The V gene's germline CDR1 is MNHEY and CDR2 SMNVEV (reference sequence). CDR3 size: 14 residues. V lost 8 bases and J lost 9; bases outside the gene matches: 13. This chain's CDR3 is CASYGMGGVGEQFF. In nucleotides, the CDR3 is TGTGCCAGCTATGGTATGGGAGGGGTTGGTGAGCAGTTCTTC.

The chain couples TRBV28 to TRBJ2-7; no clear D gene. Per the germline V gene, CDR1 is MDHEN and CDR2 is SYDVKM. Trimming took off 6 bases at V and 7 bases at J, with 13 bases between the two ends. The CDR3 loop spans 12 amino acids. In DNA, the CDR3 is TGTGCCAGCAGCCTAAGCAACGGGGAGCAGTACTTC. This sequence encodes CASSLSNGEQYF.

This chain connects TRBV7-2 to TRBJ2-3; TRBD1 matches 9 bases. Trimming took 5 bases from V and 4 from J; bases not matched to a gene: 4. The CDR3 sequence is 14 residues long. The germline V gene has CDR1 SGHTA and CDR2 FQGNSA. The CDR3 DNA reads TGTGCCAGCAGCCCCCGACAGGGGGCAGATACGCAGTATTTT. This translates into CASSPRQGADTQYF. Based on the CDR3 plus reference TRBV7-2 and TRBJ2-3, the full variable domain is GAGVSQSPSNKVTEKGKDVELRCDPISGHTALYWYRQSLGQGLEFLIYFQGNSAPDKSGLPSDRFSAERTGGSVSTLTIQRTQQEDSAVYLCASSPRQGADTQYFGPGTRLTVL.

The chain is built from TRBV4-3 and TRBJ1-5; tentatively, D is TRBD1 (5 bases). V lost 0 bases to trimming and J lost 8 bases, with 14 bases between them. Germline CDR1 LGHNA, CDR2 YSLEER. This CDR3 contains 15 residues. Here the CDR3 reads CASSQELAGSKPQHF. The CDR3 coding sequence is TGCGCCAGCAGCCAAGAGTTGGCAGGGTCAAAGCCCCAGCATTTT.

V is TRBV28 and J is TRBJ2-7; 9 bases agree with TRBD1. Germline V gene sequence: CDR1 MDHEN, CDR2 SYDVKM. Trimming took 6 bases from V and 0 from J; bases not matched to a gene: 6. CDR3 size: 15 residues. The CDR3 protein is CASSPGTGSSYEQYF. Written as DNA, the CDR3 is TGTGCCAGCAGCCCCGGGACAGGGAGCTCCTACGAGCAGTACTTC.

The chain employs TRBV5-1 and TRBJ2-1; no reliable D call. Germline CDR1 reads SGHRS; CDR2 reads YFSETQ. V was pared by 0 bases and J by 3 bases, with 7 bases between. CDR3 length: 14 residues. The CDR3 DNA reads TGCGCCAGCAGCTTGGATCCAGGCTACAATGAGCAGTTCTTC. This encodes CASSLDPGYNEQFF. Variable domain in full (rest from reference TRBV5-1 and TRBJ2-1): KAGVTQTPRYLIKTRGQQVTLSCSPISGHRSVSWYQQTPGQGLQFLFEYFSETQRNKGNFPGRFSGRQFSNSRSEMNVSTLELGDSALYLCASSLDPGYNEQFFGPGTRLTVL.

The chain combines TRBV6-6 with TRBJ2-7; D possibly corresponds to TRBD1 (5 bases). There are 15 residues in the CDR3. With 0 bases removed from V and 4 bases from J, the gap between germline ends came to 13 bases. CDR1 MNHNY and CDR2 SVGAGI come from the germline V gene (reference sequence). The CDR3 is CASSYSTDIMYEQYF. The CDR3, as DNA: TGTGCCAGCAGTTACTCGACGGACATCATGTACGAGCAGTACTTC.

The chain links TRBV28 to TRBJ1-2, with D possibly TRBD1 on 6 matching bases. Deletions cut 2 bases from V and 4 bases from J, with 26 bases between. This CDR3 is 19 amino acids long. CDR1 and CDR2 (germline): MDHEN, SYDVKM. CDR3 DNA sequence: TGTGCCAGCAGTTTAGTTTTCTTCAGGGACACAACCTTAGGCTATGGCTACACCTTC. Translated, it gives CASSLVFFRDTTLGYGYTF.

The chain employs TRBV9 and TRBJ2-3; maybe TRBD2 (7 bases). Trimming shortened V by 3 bases and J by 4 bases, and 18 bases separated the two germline ends. Germline CDR1 reads SGDLS; CDR2 reads YYNGEE. CDR3 length equals 16 residues. CDR3: CASSAPRGGLADTQYF. The CDR3 DNA reads as TGTGCCAGCAGCGCCCCCCGCGGGGGCCTCGCAGATACGCAGTATTTT.

The chain recombines TRBV29-1 with TRBJ2-2, with 10 bases matching TRBD2. This CDR3 is built from 13 residues. Germline CDR1 reads SQVTM; CDR2 reads ANQGSEA. V shed 6 bases, J shed 7 bases, and the junction held 5 bases outside the gene matches. The CDR3 spells CSVSGRVGGELFF. For the CDR3, the DNA is TGCAGCGTCAGCGGGAGGGTCGGCGGGGAGCTGTTTTTT.

The gene calls are TRBV28 and TRBJ2-7, with 7 bases identical to TRBD2. Germline loops: CDR1 MDHEN, CDR2 SYDVKM. This CDR3 comprises 14 residues. V lost 5 bases and J lost 2; bases outside the gene matches: 6. The chain's CDR3 is CASSPGGVPYEQYF. CDR3 sequence (DNA): TGTGCCAGCAGTCCGGGGGGAGTCCCCTACGAGCAGTACTTC.

The rearrangement links TRBV7-6 to TRBJ2-2; TRBD2 is a possible D gene (6 bases). From germline, CDR1 is SGHVS and CDR2 FNYEAQ. V was cut by 5 bases and J by 2 bases, with 15 bases left in between. The CDR3 loop spans 16 amino acids. In DNA, the CDR3 is TGTGCCAGCAGCCAAACCGGGACTCCCAACACCGGGGAGCTGTTTTTT. Protein product: CASSQTGTPNTGELFF. Variable domain in full (rest from reference TRBV7-6 and TRBJ2-2): GAGVSQSPRYKVTKRGQDVALRCDPISGHVSLYWYRQALGQGPEFLTYFNYEAQQDKSGLPNDRFSAERPEGSISTLTIQRTEQRDSAMYRCASSQTGTPNTGELFFGEGSRLTVL.

A remark on this clone: Its ends do not fully match the called genes, so a read error is possible. The chain carries TRBV13 and TRBJ2-7; D is ambiguous. CDR1 and CDR2 from the germline V gene are PRHDT and FYEKMQ (reference sequence). The CDR3 runs 14 residues. The CDR3 protein is CVSSSKGRAYEQYF. The DNA for the CDR3 is TGTGTCAGCAGCTCAAAAGGTCGGGCCTACGAGCAGTACTTC.

As DNA, the CDR3 is TGTGCCAGCCGAACAACAGGATCCTATGGCTACACCTTC. Protein sequence: CASRTTGSYGYTF. This chain joins TRBV28 and TRBJ1-2; D is possibly TRBD1 (5 bases). V was clipped by 8 bases and J by 4 bases, with 14 bases between them. The CDR3 has 13 residues. Germline CDR1 MDHEN, CDR2 SYDVKM.

This sequence joins TRBV4-1 and TRBJ2-1, with D possibly TRBD1 on 6 matching bases. This CDR3 has 13 amino acids. V was cut by 4 bases and J by 6 bases, with 10 bases left in between. Germline V gene lookup returns CDR1 MGHRA and CDR2 YSYEKL. The CDR3 loop reads CASSRSQGNEQFF. The DNA for the CDR3 is TGCGCCAGCAGCCGATCACAGGGCAATGAGCAGTTCTTC.

CDR3 bases: TGTGCCAGCGCCACAGTTGGCTCAGCTCTATCGTACTTC. Translating it yields CASATVGSALSYF. This sequence joins TRBV7-2 and TRBJ2-5; D gene unclear. The CDR3 runs 13 residues. Trimming took off 8 bases at V and 13 bases at J, with 23 bases between the two ends. CDR1 is SGHTA and CDR2 is FQGNSA in the germline V gene.

J is TRBJ1-4 and V is TRBV28; 10 nucleotides align to TRBD1. Unmatched junction bases numbered 6, after V lost 1 base and J lost 7 bases. Germline loops: CDR1 MDHEN, CDR2 SYDVKM. The CDR3 runs to 16 residues. The CDR3, as DNA: TGTGCCAGCAGTTTATTGGGGGGACAGGGGAGTGAAAAACTGTTTTTT. Protein product: CASSLLGGQGSEKLFF.

The V and J genes are TRBV10-3 and TRBJ2-7, with 8 bases identical to TRBD1. The CDR3 has 14 amino acids. J lost 2 bases, V lost 5 bases, and 5 bases had no gene match. Germline CDR1 and CDR2: ENHRY and SYGVKD. CDR3 amino acids: CAISPGQGTYEQYF. The CDR3 DNA reads as TGTGCCATCAGTCCAGGACAGGGAACCTACGAGCAGTACTTC.

The V call is TRBV7-3, the J call TRBJ2-1; 11 bases line up with TRBD2. Losses at the gene ends were 6 bases for V and 8 bases for J; bases not matched to a gene: 6. The germline CDR1 and CDR2 sequences are SGHTA and FQGTGA. The CDR3 totals 14 residues. CDR3 nucleotides: TGTGCCAGCAGTAGCGGGGGGGGATTAGATGAGCAGTTCTTC. This gives the protein CASSSGGGLDEQFF. Complete variable domain (other parts from reference TRBV7-3 and TRBJ2-1): GAGVSQTPSNKVTEKGKYVELRCDPISGHTALYWYRQSLGQGPEFLIYFQGTGAADDSGLPNDRFFAVRPEGSVSTLKIQRTERGDSAVYLCASSSGGGLDEQFFGPGTRLTVL.